These 8 T cell receptor beta chains were sequenced from one sample in a study of cytomegalovirus exposure and HLA in healthy donors. 60 Vbeta and 13 Jbeta primers were used in PCR. Generated by immunoSEQ multiplex PCR, the TCRdb table keeps only in-frame clones and is missing some. This table has around 110,000 clones, about three quarters appearing once. Source material: PBMCs. The receptors shown here come from a man aged 25-40 years in good health and CMV-seronegative.

This clone was detected a few times. The chain carries TRBV4-3 and TRBJ2-3; weak D call: TRBD1 (5 bases). V lost 5 bases, J lost 1 base, and 13 bases lay in between. CDR1 LGHNA and CDR2 YSLEER come from the germline V gene. The CDR3 is made up of 15 amino acids. CDR3 sequence (DNA): TGCGCCAGCAGCTACACAGGTGGAGGCACAGATACGCAGTATTTT. This sequence encodes CASSYTGGGTDTQYF.

The chain employs TRBV5-1 and TRBJ2-4; D may be TRBD2 (5 bases). Germline assignment: CDR1 SGHRS and CDR2 YFSETQ. V shed 2 bases and J shed 9 bases, with 15 bases lying between them. The CDR3 is made up of 14 amino acids. CDR3 nucleotides: TGCGCCAGCAGCTTTGATGACGGAGGAGGCATTCAGTACTTC. Protein: CASSFDDGGGIQYF. The full variable domain, in which reference TRBV5-1 and TRBJ2-4 provide the parts outside the CDR3, is KAGVTQTPRYLIKTRGQQVTLSCSPISGHRSVSWYQQTPGQGLQFLFEYFSETQRNKGNFPGRFSGRQFSNSRSEMNVSTLELGDSALYLCASSFDDGGGIQYFGAGTRLSVL.

J is TRBJ2-7 and V is TRBV18; 8 nucleotides align to TRBD2. Germline V gene lookup returns CDR1 KGHSH and CDR2 LQKENI. V shed 1 base and J 1 base; nucleotides not matched to a gene: 6. The CDR3 is 16 amino acids. The CDR3 DNA reads as TGTGCCAGCTCACCACTCCGACAGCGGGGGTCCTACGAGCAGTACTTC. It encodes CASSPLRQRGSYEQYF. Using reference TRBV18 and TRBJ2-7 for the parts outside the CDR3, the full variable domain is NAGVMQNPRHLVRRRGQEARLRCSPMKGHSHVYWYRQLPEEGLKFMVYLQKENIIDESGMPKERFSAEFPKEGPSILRIQQVVRGDSAAYFCASSPLRQRGSYEQYFGPGTRLTVT.

The genes are TRBV28 and TRBJ2-3; TRBD2 agrees at 11 bases. The germline V gene has CDR1 MDHEN and CDR2 SYDVKM. The V segment lost 3 bases and the J segment 0 bases; nucleotides outside the gene matches: 5. The length of the CDR3 is 17 residues. CDR3 bases: TGTGCCAGCAGTTTGCCTAGCGGGGGGTATAGCACAGATACGCAGTATTTT. Protein sequence: CASSLPSGGYSTDTQYF.

Of note for this clone: One end of the junction is discordant with germline, which a read error may explain. V gene TRBV6-1 combines with J gene TRBJ2-7, with D possibly matching TRBD1 (6 bases). This CDR3 region has 13 residues. The V gene's germline CDR1 is MNHNS and CDR2 SASEGT. This chain's CDR3 is CASSEDALGTRHF. The CDR3 nucleotides read TGTGCCAGCAGTGAAGATGCTCTCGGGACACGACACTTC.

The CDR3 bases are TGCGCCAGTGGGACTAGCTGGGAGACCCAGTACTTC. It translates to CASGTSWETQYF. The gene calls are TRBV10-1 and TRBJ2-5; 9 bases agree with TRBD2. The ends lost 9 bases at V and 5 bases at J; junction bases unmatched: 4. In germline, CDR1 is WNHNN, CDR2 SYGVQD (reference sequence). The CDR3 contains 12 residues.

This rearrangement joins TRBV23-1 to TRBJ1-5, with 10 nucleotides matching TRBD1. TRBV23-1 belongs to the ORF category, with a function that is uncertain. The trim removed 6 bases at V and 2 bases at J, leaving 16 bases unmatched. The CDR3 covers 19 residues. This chain's CDR3 is CASSRQKTRGTGGNQPQHF. CDR3 sequence (DNA): TGCGCCAGCAGCCGACAAAAGACCCGGGGGACAGGGGGCAATCAGCCCCAGCATTTT.

The rearrangement links TRBV29-1 to TRBJ2-6, with 7 positions matching TRBD1. Germline CDR1 reads SQVTM; CDR2 reads ANQGSEA. Losses at the gene ends were 8 bases for V and 0 bases for J; bases not matched to a gene: 10. CDR3 length equals 16 residues. Here the CDR3 DNA reads TGCAGCATACAGGGGTATGGGAACTCTGGGGCCAACGTCCTGACTTTC. Translating gives CSIQGYGNSGANVLTF.